This T cell receptor (beta chain) was retrieved from a study of control samples from healthy donors and cancer patients. Trimming took 8 bases from V and 4 from J; bases not matched to a gene: 6. The CDR3 is 14 amino acids. CDR1 and CDR2 (germline): SGHVS, FQNEAQ. The protocol was immunoSEQ multiplex PCR, while the TCRdb copy is restricted to in-frame clones and leaves out a portion. The table includes 70,000 to 85,000 clones, roughly 82% detected once. This clone was detected once. The TCR was taken from a man between 60 and 70 years old with head and neck cancer. J is TRBJ2-7 and V is TRBV7-8; 12 positions agree with TRBD2. The sample comprised PBMCs. The CDR3: CASGTSGFGYEQYF. CDR3 DNA sequence: TGTGCCAGCGGGACTAGCGGGTTTGGGTACGAGCAGTACTTC.